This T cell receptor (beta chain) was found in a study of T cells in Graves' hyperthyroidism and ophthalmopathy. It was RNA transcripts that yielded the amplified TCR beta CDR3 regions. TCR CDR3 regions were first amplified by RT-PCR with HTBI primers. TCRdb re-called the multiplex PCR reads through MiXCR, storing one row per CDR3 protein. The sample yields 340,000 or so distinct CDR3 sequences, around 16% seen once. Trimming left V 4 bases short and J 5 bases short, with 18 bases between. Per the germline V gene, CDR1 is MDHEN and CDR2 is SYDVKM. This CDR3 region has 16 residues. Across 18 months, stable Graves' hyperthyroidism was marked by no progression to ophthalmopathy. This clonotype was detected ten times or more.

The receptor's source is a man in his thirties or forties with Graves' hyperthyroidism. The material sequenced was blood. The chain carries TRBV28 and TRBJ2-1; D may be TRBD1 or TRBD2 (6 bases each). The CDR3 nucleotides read TGTGCCAGCAGTTCGACCGGGGGCTCGGTTCACAATGAGCAGTTCTTC. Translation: CASSSTGGSVHNEQFF.